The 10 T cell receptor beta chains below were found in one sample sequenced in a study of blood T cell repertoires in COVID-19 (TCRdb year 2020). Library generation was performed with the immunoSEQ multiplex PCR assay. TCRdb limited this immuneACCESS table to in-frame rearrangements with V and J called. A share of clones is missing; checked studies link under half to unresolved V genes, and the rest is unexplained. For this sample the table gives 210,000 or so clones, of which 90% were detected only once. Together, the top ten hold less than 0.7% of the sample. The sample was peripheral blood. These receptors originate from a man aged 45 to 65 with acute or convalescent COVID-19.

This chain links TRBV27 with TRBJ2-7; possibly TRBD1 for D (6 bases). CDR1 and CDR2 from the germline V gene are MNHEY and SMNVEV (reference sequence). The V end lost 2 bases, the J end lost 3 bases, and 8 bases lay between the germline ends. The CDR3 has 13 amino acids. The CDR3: CASSLTRGYEQYF. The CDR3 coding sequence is TGTGCCAGCAGTTTAACCAGGGGCTACGAGCAGTACTTC.

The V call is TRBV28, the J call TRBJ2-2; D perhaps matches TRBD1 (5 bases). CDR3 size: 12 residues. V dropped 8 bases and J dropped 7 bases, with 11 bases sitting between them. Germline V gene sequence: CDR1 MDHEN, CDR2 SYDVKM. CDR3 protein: CASGNQGGELFF. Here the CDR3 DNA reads TGTGCCAGCGGTAACCAGGGCGGGGAGCTGTTTTTT.

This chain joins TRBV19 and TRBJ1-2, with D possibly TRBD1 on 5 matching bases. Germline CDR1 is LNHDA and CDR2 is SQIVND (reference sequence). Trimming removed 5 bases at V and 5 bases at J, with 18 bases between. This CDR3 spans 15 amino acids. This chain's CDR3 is CASSGAAQVGYGYTF. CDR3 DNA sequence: TGTGCCAGTAGTGGGGCAGCTCAAGTTGGATATGGCTACACCTTC.

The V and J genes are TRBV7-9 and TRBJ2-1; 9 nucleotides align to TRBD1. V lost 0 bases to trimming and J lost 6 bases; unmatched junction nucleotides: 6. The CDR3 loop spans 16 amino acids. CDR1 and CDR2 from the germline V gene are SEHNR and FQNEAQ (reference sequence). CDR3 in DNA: TGTGCCAGCAGCTTAGCCGGGACAGGGCGATTCAATGAGCAGTTCTTC. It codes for CASSLAGTGRFNEQFF.

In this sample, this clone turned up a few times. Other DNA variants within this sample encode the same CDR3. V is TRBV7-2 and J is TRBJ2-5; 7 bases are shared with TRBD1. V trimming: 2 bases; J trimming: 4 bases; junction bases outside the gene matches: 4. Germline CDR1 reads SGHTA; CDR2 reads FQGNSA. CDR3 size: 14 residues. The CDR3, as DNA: TGTGCCAGCAGCTTAAAACCAGGGGGAGAGACCCAGTACTTC. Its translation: CASSLKPGGETQYF.

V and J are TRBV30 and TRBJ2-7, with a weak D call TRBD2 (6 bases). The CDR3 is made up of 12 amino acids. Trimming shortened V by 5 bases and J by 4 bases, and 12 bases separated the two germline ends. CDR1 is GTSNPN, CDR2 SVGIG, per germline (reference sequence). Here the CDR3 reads CAWGRGKYEQYV. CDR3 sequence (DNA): TGTGCCTGGGGACGGGGGAAGTACGAGCAGTACGTC.

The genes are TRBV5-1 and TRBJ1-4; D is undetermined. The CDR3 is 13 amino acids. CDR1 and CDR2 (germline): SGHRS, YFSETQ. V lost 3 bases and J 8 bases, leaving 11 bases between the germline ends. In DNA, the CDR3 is TGCGCCAGCAGCTGGACGACGGGGGAAAAACTGTTTTTT. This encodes CASSWTTGEKLFF.

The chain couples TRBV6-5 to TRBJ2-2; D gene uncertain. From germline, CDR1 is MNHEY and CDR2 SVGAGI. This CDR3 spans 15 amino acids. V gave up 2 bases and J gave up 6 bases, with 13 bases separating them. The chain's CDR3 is CASSYVREVAGELFF. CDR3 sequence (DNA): TGTGCCAGCAGTTACGTTCGTGAGGTGGCCGGGGAGCTGTTTTTT.

The CDR3 sequence: CASSPSSGSGETQYF. The CDR3 nucleotides read TGTGCCAGCAGTCCATCTAGCGGGAGTGGGGAGACCCAGTACTTC. The rearrangement uses TRBV28 and TRBJ2-5, with TRBD2 matching over 10 bases. In germline, CDR1 is MDHEN, CDR2 SYDVKM. The junction had 8 bases not matched to a gene; V was cut back by 5 bases and J by 5 bases. The CDR3 covers 15 residues.

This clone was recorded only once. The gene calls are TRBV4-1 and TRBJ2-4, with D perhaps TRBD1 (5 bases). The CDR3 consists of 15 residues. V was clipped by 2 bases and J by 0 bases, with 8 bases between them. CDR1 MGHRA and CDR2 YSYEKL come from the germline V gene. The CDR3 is CASSQTQGAKNIQYF. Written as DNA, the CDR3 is TGCGCCAGCAGCCAAACCCAGGGAGCCAAAAACATTCAGTACTTC.